This section outlines one T cell receptor (beta chain) sequence together with its context. The data belong to a study of shared clonotypes between healthy human individuals. Libraries were prepared by immunoSEQ multiplex PCR; TCRdb keeps only in-frame clonotypes and omits some of them. The data show about 2 million clones, 85% to 95% seen once. CD8 cells regarded as naive lacked CD45RO, were positively chosen for CCR7, and omitted terminally differentiated effector memory CD45RA+ cells. J was trimmed by 3 bases and V by 3 bases; bases with no gene match: 2. The CDR3 spans 15 residues. Germline V CDR1 and CDR2: SGHTA, FQGTGA.

The chain has TRBV7-3 and TRBJ2-2; 9 nucleotides match TRBD1. Material: naive CD8+ T cells sorted from blood. This receptor was obtained from a man younger than 35 in good health. As DNA, the CDR3 is TGTGCCAGCAGCTTTGGACAGGGGTACACCGGGGAGCTGTTTTTT. Protein sequence: CASSFGQGYTGELFF.